Shown below are 24 T cell receptor beta chains from a single sample sequenced in a study of blood T cell repertoires in COVID-19. Measured with immunoSEQ multiplex PCR; TCRdb has only the in-frame clones, and not every one. The sample consists of approximately 530,000 clones, roughly 91% of them appearing once. Sequencing was done on a sample of peripheral blood. Receptors originate from a woman in her forties or fifties with COVID-19, enrolled during active disease.

The chain recombines TRBV28 with TRBJ1-4; TRBD1 aligns across 8 bases. Trimming took 5 bases from V and 4 from J; bases not matched to a gene: 9. Germline loops: CDR1 MDHEN, CDR2 SYDVKM. The CDR3 contains 16 residues. The CDR3 sequence: CASSSRDRRYNEKLFF. DNA for the CDR3: TGTGCCAGCAGTAGCCGGGACAGGAGATATAATGAAAAACTGTTTTTT.

The chain employs TRBV19 and TRBJ2-2, with a possible D match to TRBD2 (5 bases). Looked up from germline, CDR1 is LNHDA and CDR2 is SQIVND (reference sequence). Trimming removed 6 bases from V and 8 bases from J, with 10 bases in between. CDR3 length: 12 residues. The CDR3 DNA sequence: TGTGCCAGTAGCGGAGGAGGTGGGGAGCTGTTTTTT. Protein: CASSGGGGELFF.

The chain carries TRBV13 and TRBJ1-2; D gene unclear. V was cut by 3 bases and J by 3 bases, with 5 bases left in between. The length of the CDR3 is 12 residues. Germline CDR1 reads PRHDT; CDR2 reads FYEKMQ (reference sequence). CDR3 in DNA: TGTGCCAGCAGCTTCCAGTACTATGGCTACACCTTC. Encoded protein: CASSFQYYGYTF.

V gene TRBV13 combines with J gene TRBJ1-2; D remains unclear. Per the germline V gene, CDR1 is PRHDT and CDR2 is FYEKMQ (reference sequence). The CDR3 spans 14 residues. V lost 2 bases to trimming and J lost 3 bases, with 10 bases between them. This CDR3 reads CASSLPVSYYGYTF. Here the CDR3 DNA reads TGTGCCAGCAGCTTACCCGTTAGCTACTATGGCTACACCTTC.

The V and J genes are TRBV27 and TRBJ2-1; D might be TRBD1 (6 bases). CDR1 is MNHEY, CDR2 SMNVEV, per germline (reference sequence). This CDR3 is 14 amino acids long. V was clipped by 5 bases and J by 10 bases, with 18 bases between them. CDR3 sequence: CASSPLATGNEQFF. The CDR3 region has the DNA TGTGCCAGCAGTCCTCTAGCCACAGGGAACGAGCAGTTCTTC.

The V call is TRBV18, the J call TRBJ1-4; D is perhaps TRBD1 (5 bases). V was shortened by 6 bases and J by 1 base, with 9 bases between the two germline ends. CDR1 and CDR2 from the germline V gene are KGHSH and LQKENI. This CDR3 has 14 residues. CDR3 DNA sequence: TGTGCCAGCTCCCAAGACAGAACTAATGAAAAACTGTTTTTT. Its translation: CASSQDRTNEKLFF.

CDR3 loop: CASSYGTGFEKLFF. CDR3 coding DNA: TGTGCCAGCAGTTACGGGACAGGGTTTGAAAAACTGTTTTTT. The genes are TRBV6-5 and TRBJ1-4; 9 bases are a match to TRBD1. The germline V gene has CDR1 MNHEY and CDR2 SVGAGI. This CDR3 has 14 residues. J gave up 7 bases and V 2 bases, and 2 bases lay outside the gene matches.

This clone came up many times. Other nucleotide sequences from this sample produce the same CDR3. The V call is TRBV5-1, the J call TRBJ1-1, with D possibly being TRBD1 (6 bases). This CDR3 comprises 13 residues. Germline lookup yields CDR1 SGHRS and CDR2 YFSETQ. The ends were cut back, 4 bases at V and 4 bases at J, with 11 bases in the middle. The CDR3 reads CASSLRGGTEAFF. The CDR3 DNA is TGCGCCAGCAGCCTCAGAGGGGGCACTGAAGCTTTCTTT.

V usage is TRBV18 and J usage is TRBJ2-6, with a possible D match to TRBD2 (7 bases). The ends were cut back, 2 bases at V and 3 bases at J, with 14 bases in the middle. CDR1 is KGHSH, CDR2 LQKENI, per germline. The CDR3 totals 17 residues. In nucleotides, the CDR3 is TGTGCCAGCTCACCAACTCGGGGGGCGTATGGGGCCAACGTCCTGACTTTC. Translating gives CASSPTRGAYGANVLTF.

The chain couples TRBV3-1 (or the pseudogene TRBV3-2) to TRBJ1-2; 8 nucleotides match TRBD1. Trimming cost V 5 bases and J 7 bases; bases outside gene matches: 6. Germline V gene lookup returns CDR1 LGHDT and CDR2 YNNKEL (reference sequence). The CDR3 has 13 residues. CDR3 protein: CASSDRGTRGYTF. The CDR3 nucleotides read TGTGCCAGCAGCGACAGGGGAACTCGTGGCTACACCTTC.

This clone turned up a few times. This chain links TRBV5-1 with TRBJ1-2; maybe TRBD1 (6 bases). Trimming removed 4 bases from V and 8 bases from J, with 18 bases in between. The CDR3 extends over 14 amino acids. Germline CDR1 reads SGHRS; CDR2 reads YFSETQ. The CDR3 reads CASSLEGEGGGYTF. In DNA, the CDR3 is TGCGCCAGCAGCCTGGAGGGGGAGGGAGGCGGCTACACCTTC.

This clone was recorded once. The J gene is TRBJ1-2, the V gene TRBV6-6, with D hard to call. Germline CDR1 reads MNHNY; CDR2 reads SVGAGI (reference sequence). The CDR3 covers 14 residues. V was clipped by 5 bases and J by 6 bases, with 16 bases between them. The CDR3 DNA follows: TGTGCCAGCAGTCCTTCCGGGGATGCAGATGGCTACACCTTC. Its protein product is CASSPSGDADGYTF.

The chain joins TRBV5-1 to TRBJ2-5; D unresolved. Germline values: CDR1 SGHRS, CDR2 YFSETQ. Trimming removed 2 bases from V and 2 bases from J, with 13 bases in between. This CDR3 has 15 amino acids. The CDR3 region is CASSLGDLTQETQYF. CDR3 in DNA: TGCGCCAGCAGCTTAGGAGACCTGACTCAAGAGACCCAGTACTTC. Full variable domain (missing parts from reference TRBV5-1 and TRBJ2-5): KAGVTQTPRYLIKTRGQQVTLSCSPISGHRSVSWYQQTPGQGLQFLFEYFSETQRNKGNFPGRFSGRQFSNSRSEMNVSTLELGDSALYLCASSLGDLTQETQYFGPGTRLLVL.

This chain connects TRBV5-1 to TRBJ1-1, with TRBD1 matching 8 bases. Germline trimming cut 7 bases from V and 6 bases from J; bases unmatched to any gene: 8. CDR1 and CDR2 (germline): SGHRS, YFSETQ. The CDR3 has 13 residues. This chain's CDR3 is CASRGQGGSEAFF. Here the CDR3 DNA reads TGCGCCAGCCGCGGACAGGGTGGGTCTGAAGCTTTCTTT.

The chain has TRBV28 and TRBJ1-4; TRBD1 agrees at 9 bases. This CDR3 has 16 amino acids. The junction had 11 bases not matched to a gene; V was cut back by 4 bases and J by 8 bases. CDR1 is MDHEN and CDR2 is SYDVKM in the germline V gene. The CDR3 coding sequence is TGTGCCAGCAGTTCCTTCTCCGGGACAGGGCCGGAAAAACTGTTTTTT. Encoded protein: CASSSFSGTGPEKLFF.

The chain has TRBV19 and TRBJ2-3, with no clear D. CDR1 and CDR2 (germline): LNHDA, SQIVND (reference sequence). V shed 2 bases and J shed 3 bases, with 15 bases lying between them. This CDR3 is 16 amino acids long. This chain's CDR3 is CASSITNGRETDTQYF. The CDR3 DNA is TGTGCCAGTAGTATAACTAACGGTAGAGAGACAGATACGCAGTATTTT. Drawing the rest from reference TRBV19 and TRBJ2-3, the complete variable domain is DGGITQSPKYLFRKEGQNVTLSCEQNLNHDAMYWYRQDPGQGLRLIYYSQIVNDFQKGDIAEGYSVSREKKESFPLTVTSAQKNPTAFYLCASSITNGRETDTQYFGPGTRLTVL.

CDR3 DNA sequence: TGCGCCAGCAGCTACACCCCCAACCTAGCGGGGGGCACAGATACGCAGTATTTT. Protein sequence: CASSYTPNLAGGTDTQYF. V usage is TRBV5-1 and J usage is TRBJ2-3; 10 bases are shared with TRBD2. CDR3 length: 18 residues. The V segment lost 3 bases and the J segment 1 base; nucleotides outside the gene matches: 11. Germline V CDR1 and CDR2: SGHRS, YFSETQ. Full variable domain (outside the CDR3, taken from reference TRBV5-1 and TRBJ2-3): KAGVTQTPRYLIKTRGQQVTLSCSPISGHRSVSWYQQTPGQGLQFLFEYFSETQRNKGNFPGRFSGRQFSNSRSEMNVSTLELGDSALYLCASSYTPNLAGGTDTQYFGPGTRLTVL.

The chain combines TRBV6-5 with TRBJ1-2, with D unclear. Trimming took off 5 bases at V and 5 bases at J, with 18 bases between the two ends. Germline-derived CDR1 and CDR2 are MNHEY and SVGAGI. The length of the CDR3 is 15 residues. The CDR3 reads CASSLGPDSLYGYTF. The CDR3 nucleotides are TGTGCCAGCAGTCTCGGTCCTGATTCGTTATATGGCTACACCTTC.

V and J are TRBV3-1 (or the pseudogene TRBV3-2) and TRBJ2-1; TRBD2 might be the D (5 bases). CDR1 and CDR2 from the germline V gene are LGHDT and YNNKEL (reference sequence). The CDR3 runs to 12 residues. V shed 3 bases and J shed 10 bases, with 10 bases lying between them. In DNA, the CDR3 is TGTGCCAGCAGCCACTCCGGACTGGAGCAGTTCTTC. Translating gives CASSHSGLEQFF.

The chain joins TRBV7-9 to TRBJ2-5, with D tentatively TRBD1 (5 bases). Germline CDR1 reads SEHNR; CDR2 reads FQNEAQ (reference sequence). The CDR3 sequence is 13 residues long. Trimming removed 3 bases at V and 3 bases at J, with 8 bases between. DNA for the CDR3: TGTGCCAGCAGCTTTGGGGCGGAAGAGACCCAGTACTTC. This gives the protein CASSFGAEETQYF.

This rearrangement joins TRBV30 to TRBJ1-2, with D possibly TRBD1 on 5 matching bases. Germline values: CDR1 GTSNPN, CDR2 SVGIG (reference sequence). V was cut by 2 bases and J by 4 bases, with 8 bases left in between. The CDR3 totals 12 residues. The CDR3, as DNA: TGTGCCTGGAGTCGACAGTTCTATGGCTACACCTTC. It specifies CAWSRQFYGYTF.

The chain links TRBV2 to TRBJ2-3; 9 positions match TRBD2. The CDR3 runs to 17 residues. Germline loops: CDR1 SNHLY, CDR2 FYNNEI. V lost 8 bases to trimming and J lost 0 bases; unmatched junction nucleotides: 12. The CDR3 DNA is TGTGCCAGCGTCGGGGAGCGGGGGGTTCCTAGCACAGATACGCAGTATTTT. Its translation is CASVGERGVPSTDTQYF.

This chain links TRBV30 with TRBJ2-3, with D possibly being TRBD2 (6 bases). This CDR3 has 14 amino acids. Germline-derived CDR1 and CDR2 are GTSNPN and SVGIG (reference sequence). V shed 1 base and J shed 4 bases, with 12 bases lying between them. The CDR3 region has the DNA TGTGCCTGGAGTGGGGGCTCGGGAGCAGATACGCAGTATTTT. This sequence encodes CAWSGGSGADTQYF.

The table lists this clone with a count of one. The sample has other DNA sequences that encode this CDR3 too. This chain connects TRBV18 to TRBJ1-2; 7 bases map to TRBD1. Looked up from germline, CDR1 is KGHSH and CDR2 is LQKENI. The CDR3 runs to 13 residues. The V gene end was trimmed by 3 bases and the J gene end by 6 bases; junction bases not matched to a gene: 4. The CDR3 sequence is CASSPGTENGYTF. The CDR3 nucleotides read TGTGCCAGCTCACCTGGGACAGAGAATGGCTACACCTTC.